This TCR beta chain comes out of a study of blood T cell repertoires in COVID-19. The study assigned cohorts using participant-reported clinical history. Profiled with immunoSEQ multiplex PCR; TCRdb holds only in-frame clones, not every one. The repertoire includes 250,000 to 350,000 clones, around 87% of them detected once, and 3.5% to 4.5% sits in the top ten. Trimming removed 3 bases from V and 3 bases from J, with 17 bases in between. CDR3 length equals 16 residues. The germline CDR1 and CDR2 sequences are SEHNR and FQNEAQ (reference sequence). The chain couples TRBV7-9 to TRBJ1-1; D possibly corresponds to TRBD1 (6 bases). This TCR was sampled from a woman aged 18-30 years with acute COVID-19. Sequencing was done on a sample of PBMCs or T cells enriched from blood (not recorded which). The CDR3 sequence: CASSFPTGTRDTEAFF. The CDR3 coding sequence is TGTGCCAGCAGCTTCCCGACCGGGACAAGAGACACTGAAGCTTTCTTT.